One sample yielded the 26 T cell receptor beta chains listed below, sequenced in a study of shared clonotypes between healthy human individuals. The protocol was immunoSEQ multiplex PCR, while the TCRdb copy is restricted to in-frame clones and leaves out a portion. The sample comprises about 2,200,000 clones, just over 90% of which are singletons, and roughly 1.7% rests with the top ten. CD45RO-negative, CCR7-positively selected cells formed the naive CD8 fraction, excluding terminally differentiated effector memory CD45RA+ cells. Sequencing used naive CD8+ T cells from PBMCs. All receptors come from a man younger than 35 in good health. Some clones in this sample may be carry-over from other donors' samples.

The chain recombines TRBV9 with TRBJ2-6; 9 bases agree with TRBD1. The CDR3 loop spans 17 amino acids. Germline assignment: CDR1 SGDLS and CDR2 YYNGEE. With 1 base clipped from V and 1 base from J, the junction kept 3 bases outside the gene matches. The CDR3, as DNA: TGTGCCAGCAGCGTACGGGACAGGGTGTCTGGGGCCAACGTCCTGACTTTC. As protein: CASSVRDRVSGANVLTF.

This sequence joins TRBV14 and TRBJ2-7, with 13 bases fitting TRBD2. J lost 5 bases, V lost 4 bases, and 8 bases had no gene match. The CDR3 consists of 16 residues. Germline CDR1 is SGHDN and CDR2 is FVKESK. CDR3 in amino acids: CASSPRTSGRVDEQYF. The CDR3 DNA reads as TGTGCCAGCAGCCCGCGGACTAGCGGGAGAGTCGACGAGCAGTACTTC.

CDR3 protein: CAGGLGPRDTQYF. The CDR3, as DNA: TGTGCCGGAGGGCTGGGGCCTAGGGATACGCAGTATTTT. J is TRBJ2-3 and V is TRBV2; maybe TRBD2 (6 bases). Germline assignment: CDR1 SNHLY and CDR2 FYNNEI. V was pared by 11 bases and J by 6 bases, with 18 bases between. CDR3 length: 13 residues.

The table lists this clone with a few counts. The J gene is TRBJ1-1, the V gene TRBV6-5, with D maybe TRBD1 (5 bases). CDR1 MNHEY and CDR2 SVGAGI come from the germline V gene. Between the trimmed V and J ends, which lost 0 bases and 7 bases, there was a span of 9 bases. This CDR3 spans 13 amino acids. The chain's CDR3 is CASSYSIRGEAFF. The CDR3 coding sequence is TGTGCCAGCAGTTACTCGATTAGGGGTGAAGCTTTCTTT.

The CDR3 DNA reads TGTGCCAGCAGCGTGGCTCTCACAGATACGCAGTATTTT. Translated: CASSVALTDTQYF. This chain uses TRBV7-9 with TRBJ2-3; D uncertain. V was shortened by 5 bases and J by 2 bases, with 8 bases between the two germline ends. CDR1 is SEHNR and CDR2 is FQNEAQ in the germline V gene (reference sequence). This CDR3 region has 13 residues.

The chain combines TRBV11-2 with TRBJ1-1; D remains unclear. CDR3 size: 17 residues. V was cut by 1 base and J by 0 bases, with 15 bases left in between. Germline lookup yields CDR1 SGHAT and CDR2 FQNNGV. The CDR3 loop is CASSLAVSKQLNTEAFF. The CDR3 coding sequence is TGTGCCAGCAGCTTAGCGGTATCAAAGCAACTGAACACTGAAGCTTTCTTT.

This clone appeared once. The rearrangement uses TRBV10-3 and TRBJ2-7; TRBD1 agrees at 10 bases. This CDR3 spans 18 amino acids. CDR1 and CDR2 from the germline V gene are ENHRY and SYGVKD. V shed 7 bases and J 0 bases; nucleotides not matched to a gene: 15. CDR3 in DNA: TGTGCCATCACAAAAACCAGACAGGGGGCGAATCTCTCCTACGAGCAGTACTTC. It encodes CAITKTRQGANLSYEQYF.

This sequence joins TRBV10-3 and TRBJ2-7; 9 bases match TRBD1. CDR1 ENHRY and CDR2 SYGVKD come from the germline V gene. The CDR3 has 14 amino acids. J was trimmed by 7 bases and V by 9 bases; bases with no gene match: 13. This CDR3 reads CAITDRGGRWEQYF. The CDR3 DNA sequence: TGTGCCATTACAGACAGGGGGGGCCGCTGGGAGCAGTACTTC.

The chain combines TRBV6-5 with TRBJ2-2; 9 bases are a match to TRBD2. The V gene's germline CDR1 is MNHEY and CDR2 SVGAGI. Unmatched junction bases numbered 0, after V lost 2 bases and J lost 5 bases. The CDR3 spans 14 residues. CDR3 region: CASSYAGGTGELFF. In DNA, the CDR3 is TGTGCCAGCAGTTACGCGGGAGGGACCGGGGAGCTGTTTTTT.

The chain recombines TRBV27 with TRBJ1-1, with 10 bases matching TRBD1. This CDR3 comprises 15 residues. V was pared by 4 bases and J by 3 bases, with 5 bases of the junction left unmatched. The germline gives CDR1 MNHEY, CDR2 SMNVEV (reference sequence). CDR3 DNA sequence: TGTGCCAGCAGTTACCTAGGACAGGGGGACACTGAAGCTTTCTTT. It encodes CASSYLGQGDTEAFF.

V gene TRBV9 combines with J gene TRBJ2-3, with 10 bases matching TRBD2. V lost 4 bases to trimming and J lost 0 bases; unmatched junction nucleotides: 2. The CDR3 extends over 15 amino acids. The germline V gene encodes CDR1 SGDLS and CDR2 YYNGEE. The chain's CDR3 is CASSPGLASTDTQYF. In nucleotides, the CDR3 is TGTGCCAGCAGCCCGGGACTAGCGAGCACAGATACGCAGTATTTT.

The rearrangement links TRBV11-2 to TRBJ2-7; 7 nucleotides agree with TRBD2. This CDR3 region has 16 residues. Germline CDR1 is SGHAT and CDR2 is FQNNGV. The J segment lost 7 bases and the V segment lost 3 bases, leaving 15 bases of the junction unmatched. Here the CDR3 DNA reads TGTGCCAGCAGCTTGAGTCTAGCGGTCGGGTATAGGGAGCAGTACTTC. It specifies CASSLSLAVGYREQYF. Full variable domain (remainder filled in from reference TRBV11-2 and TRBJ2-7): EAGVAQSPRYKIIEKRQSVAFWCNPISGHATLYWYQQILGQGPKLLIQFQNNGVVDDSQLPKDRFSAERLKGVDSTLKIQPAKLEDSAVYLCASSLSLAVGYREQYFGPGTRLTVT.

This chain connects TRBV11-2 to TRBJ2-7; no firm D call. Trimming cost V 3 bases and J 3 bases, with 12 bases left between them. CDR1 SGHAT and CDR2 FQNNGV come from the germline V gene. The CDR3 loop spans 14 amino acids. CDR3 DNA: TGTGCCAGCAGCTTCGAAATGGGCAACTACGAGCAGTACTTC. It yields the protein CASSFEMGNYEQYF.

The CDR3 sequence: CASSLEGALNQPQHF. The CDR3, as DNA: TGTGCCAGCAGTTTGGAGGGGGCTTTGAATCAGCCCCAGCATTTT. The chain carries TRBV27 and TRBJ1-5, with 7 bases fitting TRBD1. V lost 3 bases to trimming and J lost 4 bases; unmatched junction nucleotides: 6. The CDR3 runs 15 residues. The germline CDR1 and CDR2 sequences are MNHEY and SMNVEV (reference sequence).

Comments on this clone: Other DNA sequences within the sample encode an identical CDR3. The gene calls are TRBV9 and TRBJ2-7; no firm D call. Trimming pared 0 bases from V and 0 bases from J, leaving 7 bases between. CDR1 and CDR2 (germline): SGDLS, YYNGEE. There are 14 residues in the CDR3. The CDR3: CASSVGLASYEQYF. The CDR3 nucleotides read TGTGCCAGCAGCGTAGGTCTTGCCTCCTACGAGCAGTACTTC.

The gene calls are TRBV13 and TRBJ2-7, with D maybe TRBD2 (6 bases). Trimming pared 2 bases from V and 3 bases from J, leaving 8 bases between. Germline V gives CDR1 PRHDT, CDR2 FYEKMQ (reference sequence). This CDR3 contains 13 residues. CDR3 region: CASSLRRGYEQYF. The CDR3 bases are TGTGCCAGCAGCTTAAGGCGGGGCTACGAGCAGTACTTC.

The V call is TRBV7-9, the J call TRBJ2-5; tentative D call: TRBD1 (6 bases). The CDR3 sequence is 17 residues long. V dropped 0 bases and J dropped 5 bases, with 19 bases sitting between them. Germline CDR1 and CDR2: SEHNR and FQNEAQ (reference sequence). CDR3 sequence reads: CASSLALGQLLGETQYF. The CDR3 DNA reads TGTGCCAGCAGCTTAGCGCTGGGACAACTGTTGGGGGAGACCCAGTACTTC.

About this clone: This specimen includes other DNA sequences encoding the same CDR3. This chain links TRBV27 with TRBJ2-2; D call uncertain. CDR3 length equals 12 residues. Germline lookup yields CDR1 MNHEY and CDR2 SMNVEV (reference sequence). The germline V and J ends were trimmed by 5 bases and 1 base, with 2 bases remaining between them. CDR3: CASSGNTGELFF. Here the CDR3 DNA reads TGTGCCAGCAGTGGGAACACCGGGGAGCTGTTTTTT.

This chain connects TRBV28 to TRBJ2-7; TRBD1 aligns across 9 bases. The germline V gene encodes CDR1 MDHEN and CDR2 SYDVKM. The CDR3 spans 18 residues. Trimming at V came to 6 bases and at J to 2 bases, leaving 17 bases not matched to a gene. The CDR3 DNA sequence: TGTGCCAGCAGCTCTTCGACAGGGGGGACACCATCTCCCTACGAGCAGTACTTC. Protein: CASSSSTGGTPSPYEQYF. The whole variable domain, remainder taken from reference TRBV28 and TRBJ2-7, is DVKVTQSSRYLVKRTGEKVFLECVQDMDHENMFWYRQDPGLGLRLIYFSYDVKMKEKGDIPEGYSVSREKKERFSLILESASTNQTSMYLCASSSSTGGTPSPYEQYFGPGTRLTVT.

The chain recombines TRBV27 with TRBJ1-2; D not resolved. This CDR3 is 16 amino acids long. V was clipped by 8 bases and J by 0 bases, with 19 bases between them. The germline V gene encodes CDR1 MNHEY and CDR2 SMNVEV (reference sequence). The CDR3 sequence is CASAMGRRPTNYGYTF. CDR3 DNA sequence: TGTGCCAGCGCTATGGGCCGCAGACCGACTAACTATGGCTACACCTTC.

This chain joins TRBV7-7 and TRBJ2-1; 7 nucleotides line up with TRBD1. Trimming cost V 3 bases and J 6 bases; bases outside gene matches: 11. This CDR3 has 16 amino acids. Germline V gene lookup returns CDR1 SSHAT and CDR2 FNYEAQ (reference sequence). The CDR3 is CASSFGDRASRNEQFF. The CDR3 DNA is TGTGCCAGCAGCTTCGGAGACAGGGCATCCCGCAATGAGCAGTTCTTC.

This chain uses TRBV27 with TRBJ2-7, with TRBD1 as a possible D gene (6 bases). Germline V gene data show CDR1 as MNHEY and CDR2 as SMNVEV (reference sequence). The CDR3 is 17 amino acids. The ends were cut back, 5 bases at V and 3 bases at J, with 23 bases in the middle. In DNA form, the CDR3 reads TGTGCCAGCAGTCCAAGCCTTGGGGGCGGGCGAGACTACGAGCAGTACTTC. This encodes CASSPSLGGGRDYEQYF.

The chain recombines TRBV28 with TRBJ1-5; D gene ambiguous. V lost 6 bases to trimming and J lost 6 bases, with 15 bases between them. The CDR3 consists of 14 residues. Germline V gene sequence: CDR1 MDHEN, CDR2 SYDVKM. The CDR3 reads CASSPTELGQPQHF. CDR3 bases: TGTGCCAGCAGCCCCACGGAGCTCGGTCAGCCCCAGCATTTT.

The rearrangement links TRBV28 to TRBJ2-1; TRBD2 agrees at 14 bases. The V gene end was trimmed by 6 bases and the J gene end by 9 bases; junction bases not matched to a gene: 13. The CDR3 loop spans 17 amino acids. Germline V gene data show CDR1 as MDHEN and CDR2 as SYDVKM. The CDR3 loop reads CASSPPPGLAGAGEQFF. CDR3 bases: TGTGCCAGCAGCCCACCCCCGGGACTAGCGGGAGCAGGTGAGCAGTTCTTC. Full variable domain (outside the CDR3, taken from reference TRBV28 and TRBJ2-1): DVKVTQSSRYLVKRTGEKVFLECVQDMDHENMFWYRQDPGLGLRLIYFSYDVKMKEKGDIPEGYSVSREKKERFSLILESASTNQTSMYLCASSPPPGLAGAGEQFFGPGTRLTVL.

The chain has TRBV9 and TRBJ2-7; 7 nucleotides match TRBD2. Trimming took 2 bases from V and 2 from J; bases not matched to a gene: 7. The CDR3 spans 15 residues. Per germline, CDR1 SGDLS and CDR2 YYNGEE. The CDR3 DNA reads as TGTGCCAGCAGCGTCGGAGCGGGAAGCCCCTACGAGCAGTACTTC. As protein: CASSVGAGSPYEQYF.

The chain joins TRBV7-9 to TRBJ2-1; D possibly matches TRBD1 or TRBD2 (5 bases each). CDR3 length equals 17 residues. Germline CDR1 is SEHNR and CDR2 is FQNEAQ (reference sequence). Trimming removed 4 bases at V and 0 bases at J, with 16 bases between. CDR3 nucleotides: TGTGCCAGCAGCTACAGGACTGGGATGTTCTCCTACAATGAGCAGTTCTTC. This sequence encodes CASSYRTGMFSYNEQFF.